This T cell receptor (beta chain) was retrieved from a study of blood T cell repertoires in COVID-19 (dated by TCRdb to the early 2020s). Regarding the complete study: The collaborator samples originated in the United States, Italy and Spain and spanned the acute and convalescent phases of COVID-19. The material from the prospective study consisted of cDNA or gDNA derived from T cells, B-cell-depleted T cells, or PBMCs. Deeply sampled blood TCRbeta repertoires from subjects exposed to, actively infected with, or recovered from COVID-19 were included in the dataset. The repertoires were released in a freely available public database meant as a resource for research on the immune response to SARS-CoV-2. Samples were obtained from the ongoing ImmuneRACE study (first 160 participants) and from about 1,300 subjects provided by 6 global collaborators. The sample metadata nearly always contained a de-identified subject ID, COVID-19 status, age in years and sex. Where HLA class I and class II types were available, the types were taken from metadata supplied by the sample provider, not from assay-based typing. Overall results and qualifications from the work: The quantity of clinical and demographic metadata differed by source and by participant and was supplied without curation.

Whole blood was collected in K2EDTA tubes by collaborating institutions according to the institutions' own protocols. For TCRbeta analysis, collaborators shipped samples in one of three forms: frozen whole blood, isolated PBMCs, or DNA extracted from either of those sample types. TCRbeta CDR3 regions were amplified from genomic DNA by means of the immunoSEQ Assay, a bias-controlled multiplex PCR. In the original analysis: The number of nucleated cells in each sample was estimated from the amplification of reference gene primers within the assay. Sequence reads were collapsed and filtered to measure the absolute abundance of every unique TCRbeta CDR3 rearrangement. For each sample, productive Simpson clonality was calculated as the square root of Simpson's diversity index over productive rearrangements. TCRdb carries this immuneACCESS record with in-frame sequences only. Its versions omit some clonotypes, under half of them owing to an unresolved V gene in the studies checked, with the rest unexplained. For V, J and clone size, that table is used; D and trimming come from the DNA. A total of around 170,000 clones appear in this sample, 74% of them only once. The top ten clonotypes cover less than 3% of the sample.

Measured from the cysteine to the phenylalanine, the CDR3 is 13 residues long. Only the CDR3 region is kept as DNA, spanning 39 bases read in frame from base 1. A distance of 7 bases separates the germline ends of V and J, which lose 2 bases and 3 bases respectively. The germline V gene yields MNHNS for CDR1 and SASEGT for CDR2. A word on this clone: What antigen it recognizes has not been identified. Base quality data are lacking; no much larger clone is found one base away.

The rearrangement joined TRBV6-1 to TRBJ1-2; the best D guess is TRBD1, with 5 bases matching. Sequencing used peripheral blood. The source of this sequence is a woman of 80 years or more with acute or convalescent COVID-19. The CDR3 sequence is CASSEWGDYGYTF. The DNA sequence is TGTGCCAGCAGTGAATGGGGGGACTATGGCTACACCTTC.